The present TCR beta chain was sequenced within a study of blood T cells in healthy people across ages. Regarding the study as a whole: Estimated diversity, derived from one million T cells, was regarded as an underestimate. Older age coincided with a roughly linear decline in TCR beta diversity per million T cells.

Primers used in a second PCR of roughly 7 to 12 cycles were a sample-barcoded 5' primer and a J-beta primer mix. Each of the cDNA molecules was tagged by a template-switch adaptor with 12 random nucleotides. TCRdb re-called the 5' RACE reads through MiXCR, storing one row per CDR3 protein. The sample shows 780,000 or so distinct CDR3 sequences, about 61% of them seen only once. The CDR3 is made up of 15 amino acids. The germline V gene has CDR1 LGHDT and CDR2 YNNKEL (reference sequence). The V gene lost 4 bases and the J gene lost 2 bases, with 14 bases spanning the gap. Turning to this clonotype: Its antigen is not known.

The chain uses TRBV3-1 and TRBJ2-5; tentatively, D is TRBD2 (5 bases). Sequencing was carried out using blood. This clonotype was obtained from a middle-aged man in good health. CDR3 region: CASSPRVGEQETQYF. CDR3 coding DNA: TGTGCCAGCAGCCCAAGGGTCGGGGAGCAAGAGACCCAGTACTTC.